The rows below give T cell receptor beta chains drawn from one sample of a study of T cells after yellow fever vaccination. TCRdb ran MiXCR on the 5' RACE reads and lists one entry per CDR3 protein. The sample has 300,000 to 400,000 distinct CDR3 sequences, less than 9.5% seen once. The source material was PBMCs, sampled about 41 days after the first yellow fever vaccination. The receptors were gathered from a man aged 18 to 29 who received the YFV17D yellow fever vaccine. Each CDR3 is given without its conserved first and last residue. Each record gives: V gene, J gene, CDR3 length, CDR3 protein.

v_gene: TRBV11-2; j_gene: TRBJ2-3; len: 13; CDR3aa: ASSKVGGSTDTQY
v_gene: TRBV7-9; j_gene: TRBJ1-1; len: 11; CDR3aa: ASSRQGSTEAF
v_gene: TRBV15; j_gene: TRBJ1-5; len: 10; CDR3aa: ATSRDTQPQH
v_gene: TRBV20-1; j_gene: TRBJ1-2; len: 10; CDR3aa: SAPQGAGGYT
v_gene: TRBV6-1; j_gene: TRBJ1-1; len: 12; CDR3aa: ASSRTGGRTEAF
v_gene: TRBV4-3; j_gene: TRBJ1-6; len: 15; CDR3aa: ASSQPQTGFYNSPLH
v_gene: TRBV27; j_gene: TRBJ2-3; len: 11; CDR3aa: ASSWGGTDTQY
v_gene: TRBV7-8; j_gene: TRBJ2-5; len: 12; CDR3aa: ASSPEGQPGTQY
v_gene: TRBV30; j_gene: TRBJ2-7; len: 11; CDR3aa: ASGTGGAYEQY
v_gene: TRBV7-2; j_gene: TRBJ2-1; len: 11; CDR3aa: ASSWDYANEQF
v_gene: TRBV19; j_gene: TRBJ2-1; len: 12; CDR3aa: ASTSEGIRNEQF